This TCR beta chain emerged from a study of cytomegalovirus exposure and HLA in healthy donors. 13 Jbeta primers and 60 Vbeta primers were used for the PCR. The assay was immunoSEQ multiplex PCR, and TCRdb's table has in-frame clones only and misses some. The table has fewer than 110,000 clones, 76% seen once. Every donor was a healthy person donating bone marrow. Study conclusions and caveats: CMV serostatus was the only immune exposure information that was available. When a later analysis compared HLA-associated TCR beta chains with equally common others, the HLA-associated chains turned out to be more clonally expanded and to have lower generation probabilities.

The germline CDR1 and CDR2 sequences are ENHRY and SYGVKD. CDR3 length equals 12 residues. With regard to this clone: The antigen is undetermined.

This receptor was taken from a woman between 18 and 29 years old in good health and CMV-seropositive. The chain carries TRBV10-3 and TRBJ2-1; 9 nucleotides match TRBD2. Sequenced input: PBMCs. CDR3 coding DNA: TGTGCGGTGGCTAGCGGGATAGATGAGCAGTTCTTC. Its translation: CAVASGIDEQFF.